One and the same sample provided the 30 T cell receptor beta chains below, sequenced in a study of regulatory T cells in long-lasting Graves disease. Building the TCR beta libraries relied on iRepertoire HTBI primers, and CDR3 regions underwent Arm-PCR. One entry per CDR3 protein results from TCRdb running MiXCR on the multiplex PCR reads. The table shows 350,000 to 450,000 distinct CDR3 sequences, with around 20% occurring only once. As to time point: persistent/refractory GD, antithyroid drugs over 5 years with positive TRAb. RNA isolated from PBMCs was used to make the TCR library. Sequenced material: peripheral blood mononuclear cells (PBMCs), taken when the disease was refractory, from a patient treated with antithyroid drugs. These receptor sequences come from a female donor with Graves disease.

This clonotype was seen only a few times. This chain connects TRBV5-1 to TRBJ2-1; 13 bases map to TRBD2. The CDR3 spans 14 residues. Germline CDR1 reads SGHRS; CDR2 reads YFSETQ. Trimming cost V 5 bases and J 5 bases; bases outside gene matches: 1. The chain's CDR3 is CASRGLAGNNEQFF. CDR3 bases: TGCGCCAGCAGGGGACTAGCGGGGAACAATGAGCAGTTCTTC.

The chain is built from TRBV25-1 and TRBJ1-2; no definite D call. This CDR3 has 12 residues. Trimming cost V 3 bases and J 6 bases, with 8 bases left between them. Germline lookup yields CDR1 MGHDK and CDR2 SYGVNS. The CDR3 bases are TGTGCCAGCAGTGATCCCGGGAATGGCTACACCTTC. Translation: CASSDPGNGYTF.

This clonotype was found a few times. This chain links TRBV30 with TRBJ1-1; 8 bases match TRBD1. Trimming cost V 3 bases and J 11 bases; bases outside gene matches: 8. The CDR3 extends over 12 amino acids. The germline CDR1 and CDR2 sequences are GTSNPN and SVGIG (reference sequence). The CDR3 DNA follows: TGTGCCTGGAGGACAACAGGGGGTTTGGCTTTCTTT. Amino acid sequence: CAWRTTGGLAFF.

There are many counts of this clonotype. The chain carries TRBV6-5 and TRBJ2-5; weak D call: TRBD2 (7 bases). Trimming took 2 bases from V and 2 from J, leaving 18 bases between them. Germline V lookup: CDR1 MNHEY, CDR2 SVGAGI. The CDR3 extends over 17 amino acids. Written as DNA, the CDR3 is TGTGCCAGCAGTTACCCTAGCGGAAGGGGGGATCAAGAGACCCAGTACTTC. Translated: CASSYPSGRGDQETQYF.

This clonotype was observed many times. The chain couples TRBV25-1 to TRBJ1-6; D perhaps matches TRBD1 (5 bases). Germline V gene sequence: CDR1 MGHDK, CDR2 SYGVNS. This CDR3 has 16 amino acids. Trimming took 7 bases from V and 4 from J, leaving 17 bases between them. Written as DNA, the CDR3 is TGTGCCAGCAACGGAGACAAGACAGCTTATAATTCACCCCTCCACTTT. Translation gives CASNGDKTAYNSPLHF.

This clonotype was seen ten or more times. V usage is TRBV6-5 and J usage is TRBJ1-1; 8 nucleotides match TRBD1. CDR1 is MNHEY, CDR2 SVGAGI, per germline. The CDR3 totals 17 residues. V lost 0 bases and J lost 4; bases outside the gene matches: 10. The CDR3 DNA reads as TGTGCCAGCAGTTACTCCCCCACCTCTGGACAGGGCACTGAAGCTTTCTTT. Translated: CASSYSPTSGQGTEAFF.

The CDR3 sequence is CSARAPLSFSGNTIYF. CDR3 nucleotides: TGCAGTGCTAGAGCCCCTTTGTCCTTCTCTGGAAACACCATATATTTT. The rearrangement uses TRBV20-1 and TRBJ1-3; D remains ambiguous. Trimming removed 1 base at V and 0 bases at J, with 13 bases between. CDR3 size: 16 residues. CDR1 is DFQATT, CDR2 SNEGSKA, per germline (reference sequence).

The CDR3 region has the DNA TGTGCCAGCAGCTACGAGGGCGAGCAGTACTTC. Translation gives CASSYEGEQYF. J is TRBJ2-7 and V is TRBV7-9; D may be TRBD2 (5 bases). CDR3 length: 11 amino acids. Trimming shortened V by 4 bases and J by 6 bases, and 7 bases separated the two germline ends. Looked up from germline, CDR1 is SEHNR and CDR2 is FQNEAQ (reference sequence).

This clonotype was found many times. This chain links TRBV7-2 with TRBJ2-7; D is unclear. The CDR3 has 13 residues. The ends were cut back, 1 base at V and 4 bases at J, with 8 bases in the middle. The V gene's germline CDR1 is SGHTA and CDR2 FQGNSA. This chain's CDR3 is CASSLVGPYEQYF. As DNA, the CDR3 is TGTGCCAGCAGCTTAGTGGGTCCTTACGAGCAGTACTTC. Based on the CDR3 plus reference TRBV7-2 and TRBJ2-7, the full variable domain is GAGVSQSPSNKVTEKGKDVELRCDPISGHTALYWYRQSLGQGLEFLIYFQGNSAPDKSGLPSDRFSAERTGGSVSTLTIQRTQQEDSAVYLCASSLVGPYEQYFGPGTRLTVT.

A word on this clonotype: It may be a read error: a sequence one base away is much more abundant. CDR3 bases: TGTGCCGGCAGCTTAAGGGCAGGGAGGACCGGGGAGCTGTTTTTT. Protein: CAGSLRAGRTGELFF. The V gene is TRBV7-9, the J gene TRBJ2-2; D might be TRBD2 (6 bases). Per the germline V gene, CDR1 is SEHNR and CDR2 is FQNEAQ (reference sequence). This CDR3 contains 15 residues. The full variable domain, completed using reference TRBV7-9 and TRBJ2-2, is DTGVSQNPRHKITKRGQNVTFRCDPISEHNRLYWYRQTLGQGPEFLTYFQNEAQLEKSRLLSDRFSAERPKGSFSTLEIQRTEQGDSAMYLCAGSLRAGRTGELFFGEGSRLTVL.

A word on this clonotype: With only one base between it and a far larger clone, this is likely a read error. The chain employs TRBV7-2 and TRBJ1-2; TRBD1 matches at 9 bases. This CDR3 is 14 amino acids long. Looked up from germline, CDR1 is SGHTA and CDR2 is FQGNSA. CDR3 DNA sequence: TGTGTCAGCATTCTTGGGACAGGGTCTGGCGGCTACACCTTC. Translated: CVSILGTGSGGYTF.

The chain carries TRBV25-1 and TRBJ1-6; TRBD1 matches 7 bases. V was pared by 2 bases and J by 0 bases, with 7 bases of the junction left unmatched. This CDR3 contains 18 residues. Germline V gene sequence: CDR1 MGHDK, CDR2 SYGVNS. CDR3 sequence (DNA): TGTGCCAGCAGTGAAGGGACAGTAGGGGCCTCCTATAATTCACCCCTCCACTTT. It yields the protein CASSEGTVGASYNSPLHF.

In this sample, this clonotype turned up many times. The chain links TRBV3-1 to TRBJ1-2; no reliable D call. CDR1 is LGHDT and CDR2 is YNNKEL in the germline V gene (reference sequence). The V end lost 3 bases, the J end lost 0 bases, and 8 bases lay between the germline ends. The CDR3 consists of 14 residues. The CDR3: CASSHRPPNYGYTF. The CDR3 coding sequence is TGTGCCAGCAGCCACAGACCCCCTAACTATGGCTACACCTTC. The whole variable domain, remainder taken from reference TRBV3-1 and TRBJ1-2, is DTAVSQTPKYLVTQMGNDKSIKCEQNLGHDTMYWYKQDSKKFLKIMFSYNNKELIINETVPNRFSPKSPDKAHLNLHINSLELGDSAVYFCASSHRPPNYGYTFGSGTRLTVV.

This clonotype appeared many times. The chain combines TRBV12-3 or TRBV12-4 with TRBJ1-5; perhaps TRBD1 as D (6 bases). The CDR3 has 15 residues. Trimming cost V 6 bases and J 4 bases, with 16 bases left between them. In DNA form, the CDR3 reads TGTGCCAGCAGCCGGAGTGGAGGGGGAAATCAGCCCCAGCATTTT. It translates to CASSRSGGGNQPQHF.

A few counts support this clonotype. V and J are TRBV7-9 and TRBJ2-2; D is unclear. Germline assignment: CDR1 SEHNR and CDR2 FQNEAQ (reference sequence). This CDR3 contains 14 residues. V was shortened by 8 bases and J by 0 bases, with 10 bases between the two germline ends. CDR3 sequence (DNA): TGTGCCAGCTCAGTTTTCACGAACACCGGGGAGCTGTTTTTT. The encoded protein is CASSVFTNTGELFF.

CDR3 sequence (DNA): TGTGCCAGCAGCTTTGACAGGGCTCTTGCTGAAGCTTTCTTT. Its protein product is CASSFDRALAEAFF. The rearrangement links TRBV5-4 to TRBJ1-1, with TRBD1 matching over 7 bases. The CDR3 totals 14 residues. Per germline, CDR1 SGHNT and CDR2 YYREEE (reference sequence). The ends lost 2 bases at V and 6 bases at J; junction bases unmatched: 7.

This clonotype was seen at least ten times. The V and J genes are TRBV7-9 and TRBJ2-2, with TRBD1 identical over 7 bases. V was clipped by 5 bases and J by 7 bases; unmatched bases: 13. CDR1 SEHNR and CDR2 FQNEAQ come from the germline V gene (reference sequence). This CDR3 is 16 amino acids long. The CDR3 DNA follows: TGTGCCAGCAGCAAAGCTGACAGGGCGTCTATCGGGGAGCTGTTTTTT. Translation: CASSKADRASIGELFF. Filled out from reference TRBV7-9 and TRBJ2-2, the complete variable domain reads DTGVSQNPRHKITKRGQNVTFRCDPISEHNRLYWYRQTLGQGPEFLTYFQNEAQLEKSRLLSDRFSAERPKGSFSTLEIQRTEQGDSAMYLCASSKADRASIGELFFGEGSRLTVL.

This chain connects TRBV29-1 to TRBJ1-2; tentative D call: TRBD1 (6 bases). V was shortened by 3 bases and J by 8 bases, with 13 bases between the two germline ends. Germline V gene data show CDR1 as SQVTM and CDR2 as ANQGSEA. CDR3 length: 12 amino acids. CDR3 residues: CSVEGRGRGYTF. The DNA of the CDR3 is TGCAGCGTTGAGGGCAGGGGCCGCGGCTACACCTTC.

The chain uses TRBV7-2 and TRBJ1-5; no definite D call. CDR3 length: 19 residues. Germline-derived CDR1 and CDR2 are SGHTA and FQGNSA. Trimming left V 4 bases short and J 1 base short, with 23 bases between. DNA for the CDR3: TGTGCCAGCAGCTCCCCGACGGAAAGCGGTATATTGAGCAATCAGCCCCAGCATTTT. Encoded protein: CASSSPTESGILSNQPQHF.

This clonotype showed up many times. J is TRBJ1-5 and V is TRBV11-2, with a possible D match to TRBD1 (6 bases). This CDR3 is built from 16 residues. V was clipped by 5 bases and J by 5 bases, with 19 bases between them. Germline lookup yields CDR1 SGHAT and CDR2 FQNNGV. This CDR3 is CASSQDGGSGYQPQHF. The CDR3 DNA follows: TGTGCCAGCAGCCAGGATGGGGGCAGCGGATATCAGCCCCAGCATTTT.

This chain connects TRBV11-2 to TRBJ2-4; no clear D. From germline, CDR1 is SGHAT and CDR2 FQNNGV. The ends were cut back, 1 base at V and 4 bases at J, with 5 bases in the middle. The CDR3 has 13 amino acids. Here the CDR3 DNA reads TGTGCCAGCAGCTTAGGGGTTAAAAACATTCAGTACTTC. Residues: CASSLGVKNIQYF. Variable domain in full (rest from reference TRBV11-2 and TRBJ2-4): EAGVAQSPRYKIIEKRQSVAFWCNPISGHATLYWYQQILGQGPKLLIQFQNNGVVDDSQLPKDRFSAERLKGVDSTLKIQPAKLEDSAVYLCASSLGVKNIQYFGAGTRLSVL.

This clonotype was seen more than once but under ten times. The chain joins TRBV19 to TRBJ2-7; TRBD1 might be the D (6 bases). Per germline, CDR1 LNHDA and CDR2 SQIVND (reference sequence). This CDR3 spans 15 amino acids. Trimming took 1 base from V and 3 from J, leaving 13 bases between them. The CDR3 DNA follows: TGTGCCAGTAGTATAGCCGGCAGGGGCCTCTACGAGCAGTACTTC. It codes for CASSIAGRGLYEQYF.

The table lists this clonotype with a few counts. Just one base apart from a much larger clone, this may be a read error. CDR3: CASSFSTTAYTEAFF. Written as DNA, the CDR3 is TGTGCCAGCAGTTTCTCCACGACGGCATATACTGAAGCTTTCTTT. This chain connects TRBV12-3 or TRBV12-4 to TRBJ1-1, with D uncertain. The ends were cut back, 3 bases at V and 5 bases at J, with 16 bases in the middle. This CDR3 is 15 amino acids long.

To note about this clonotype: A much larger clone lies one base from this, so it may be a read error. J is TRBJ1-4 and V is TRBV10-3; 9 bases match TRBD1. Germline V lookup: CDR1 ENHRY, CDR2 SYGVKD. The CDR3 extends over 14 amino acids. The CDR3 protein is CTISTGTGREKLFF. The DNA for the CDR3 is TGTACCATCAGTACCGGGACAGGGCGGGAAAAACTGTTTTTT.

The rearrangement links TRBV3-1 to TRBJ2-2, with 10 bases identical to TRBD1. J lost 4 bases, V lost 1 base, and 6 bases had no gene match. Germline CDR1 reads LGHDT; CDR2 reads YNNKEL (reference sequence). CDR3 length: 17 amino acids. CDR3 bases: TGTGCCAGCAGCCAAGCCCCGGGACAGGGGTCCACCGGGGAGCTGTTTTTT. It encodes CASSQAPGQGSTGELFF.

The rearrangement joins TRBV27 to TRBJ1-2; the D gene is possibly TRBD1 (5 bases). Germline loops: CDR1 MNHEY, CDR2 SMNVEV (reference sequence). This CDR3 comprises 14 residues. V lost 6 bases and J 0 bases, leaving 11 bases between the germline ends. As DNA, the CDR3 is TGTGCCAGCAGGAAGGTGGGGGCTAACTATGGCTACACCTTC. This sequence encodes CASRKVGANYGYTF.

This clonotype was found many times. This CDR3 reads CATSGLGPSGGRETQYF. As DNA, the CDR3 is TGTGCCACCAGTGGGTTGGGTCCTTCCGGAGGGAGAGAGACCCAGTACTTC. The chain has TRBV24-1 and TRBJ2-5; tentative D call: TRBD2 (6 bases). This CDR3 region has 17 residues. Trimming removed 5 bases from V and 4 bases from J, with 22 bases in between. Germline CDR1 is KGHDR and CDR2 is SFDVKD.

V usage is TRBV6-1 and J usage is TRBJ1-4; 9 nucleotides match TRBD1. The CDR3 sequence is 16 residues long. V lost 5 bases, J lost 4 bases, and 8 bases stayed unmatched. Germline values: CDR1 MNHNS, CDR2 SASEGT. In nucleotides, the CDR3 is TGTGCCAGCAGTCTTAACAGGGGGCTATATAATGAAAAACTGTTTTTT. Its protein product is CASSLNRGLYNEKLFF.

This clonotype was counted between two and nine times. This chain connects TRBV15 to TRBJ2-3, with D perhaps matching TRBD1 (6 bases). Germline V gene sequence: CDR1 LNHNV, CDR2 YYDKDF (reference sequence). V was trimmed by 1 base and J by 3 bases, leaving 17 bases between them. This CDR3 comprises 17 residues. The CDR3 coding sequence is TGTGCCACCAGCAGAGGAGACAGGCCCCGGGTTACAGATACGCAGTATTTT. It translates to CATSRGDRPRVTDTQYF.

This clonotype was counted at least ten times. The chain combines TRBV6-2 or TRBV6-3 with TRBJ2-5; 7 positions match TRBD1. CDR1 is MNHEY, CDR2 SVGEGT, per germline. Unmatched junction bases numbered 6, after V lost 5 bases and J lost 0 bases. This CDR3 has 15 residues. The CDR3, as DNA: TGTGCCAGCAGTGGGGACAGCCGGTACCAAGAGACCCAGTACTTC. Protein product: CASSGDSRYQETQYF.